The subject of this entry is one T cell receptor (beta chain). The CDR3 length is 16 residues. V was pared by 5 bases and J by 4 bases, with 17 bases between. The V gene's germline CDR1 is LGHDT and CDR2 YNNKEL (reference sequence). The source of the sample is a study of CD8 T cells in Susac syndrome. Sequencing of TCR beta was undertaken in CD8+ and CD4+ T cells derived from blood. The control group consisted of healthy donors matched for age and sex. The authors negatively isolated CD8+ and CD4+ T cells and FACS-enriched TEMRA cells. cDNA came from about 0.5 to 1 ug RNA primed by random hexamers. immunoSEQ multiplex PCR amplified TCR beta CDR3 across 54 Vbeta, 13 Jbeta. TCRdb fed the immunoSEQ multiplex PCR reads into MiXCR, producing one record per CDR3 protein. The sample lists 95,000 to 150,000 distinct CDR3 sequences; just under 95% were seen once.

The source material was CD4+ T cells from PBMCs. The source is a human donor in good health. V is TRBV3-1 and J is TRBJ2-2; unclear D gene. CDR3: CASSLGHTGPTGELFF. In DNA form, the CDR3 reads TGTGCCAGCAGCTTAGGGCATACCGGACCCACCGGGGAGCTGTTTTTT. Looking up the rest from reference TRBV3-1 and TRBJ2-2 gives the full variable domain: DTAVSQTPKYLVTQMGNDKSIKCEQNLGHDTMYWYKQDSKKFLKIMFSYNNKELIINETVPNRFSPKSPDKAHLNLHINSLELGDSAVYFCASSLGHTGPTGELFFGEGSRLTVL.